This T cell receptor (beta chain) was retrieved from a study of cytomegalovirus exposure and HLA in healthy donors. Overall study results and limits: The later analysis indicated that the majority of CMV-associated TCR beta chains appeared HLA-restricted. In vitro checks showed that a few CMV-associated chains really do target CMV antigens. Sequencing depth across donors, presence/absence analyses assumed, was roughly uniform. Among TCR sequences, most were rare, though some public TCRs appeared in many donors.

60 Vbeta and 13 Jbeta primers were used in PCR. Sequencing used immunoSEQ multiplex PCR; TCRdb keeps in-frame clones, though not all of them. The table shows approximately 150,000 clones, with 78% occurring only once. Turning to this clone: The antigen is unknown.

The sequenced sample consisted of PBMCs. The receptor was derived from a woman aged 45-65 years in good health and CMV-seropositive.

CDR3 coding DNA: TGTGCCAGCAGCCAAGTCCGGGGGGCAATAGCTGGAGCTTTCTTT. The encoded protein is CASSQVRGAIAGAFF. V and J are TRBV14 and TRBJ1-1; D may be TRBD1 (6 bases). The CDR3 loop spans 15 amino acids. Per germline, CDR1 SGHDN and CDR2 FVKESK. V was pared by 1 base and J by 10 bases, with 19 bases between.